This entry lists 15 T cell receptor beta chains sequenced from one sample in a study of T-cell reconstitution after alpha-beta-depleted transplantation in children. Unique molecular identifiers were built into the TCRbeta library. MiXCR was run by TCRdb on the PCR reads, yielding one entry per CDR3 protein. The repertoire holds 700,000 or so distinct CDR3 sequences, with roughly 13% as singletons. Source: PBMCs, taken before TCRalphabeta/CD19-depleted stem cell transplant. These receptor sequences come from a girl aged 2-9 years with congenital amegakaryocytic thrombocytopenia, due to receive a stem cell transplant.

The CDR3 region has the DNA TGCAGTGCTAGCCAAGGGTGGAACACCGGGGAGCTGTTTTTT. Protein product: CSASQGWNTGELFF. This chain uses TRBV20-1 with TRBJ2-2; D not resolved. This CDR3 is built from 14 residues. V was clipped by 3 bases and J by 1 base, with 9 bases between them. The V gene's germline CDR1 is DFQATT and CDR2 SNEGSKA (reference sequence).

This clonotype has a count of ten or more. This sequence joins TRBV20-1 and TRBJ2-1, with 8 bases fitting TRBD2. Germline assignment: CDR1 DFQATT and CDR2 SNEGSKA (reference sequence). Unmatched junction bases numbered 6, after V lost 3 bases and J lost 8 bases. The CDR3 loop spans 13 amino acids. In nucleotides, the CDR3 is TGCAGTGCTAGTCTGGCGGGAGGCGATGAGCAGTTCTTC. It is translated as CSASLAGGDEQFF.

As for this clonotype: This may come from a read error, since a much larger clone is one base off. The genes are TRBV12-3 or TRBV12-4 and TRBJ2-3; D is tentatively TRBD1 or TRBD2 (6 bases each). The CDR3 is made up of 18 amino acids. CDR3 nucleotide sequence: TGTACCAGCAGTTTAAAGGCGGGACACGTTCAGAACACAGATACGCAGTATTTT. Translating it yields CTSSLKAGHVQNTDTQYF.

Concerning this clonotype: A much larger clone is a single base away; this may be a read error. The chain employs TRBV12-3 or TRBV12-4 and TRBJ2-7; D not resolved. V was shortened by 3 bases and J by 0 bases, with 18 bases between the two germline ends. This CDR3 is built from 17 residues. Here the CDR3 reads CASSFSPRRGSSYEQYF. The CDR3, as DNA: TGTGCCAGCAGTTTTTCCCCCCGGCGAGGAAGCTCCTACGAGCAGTACTTC.

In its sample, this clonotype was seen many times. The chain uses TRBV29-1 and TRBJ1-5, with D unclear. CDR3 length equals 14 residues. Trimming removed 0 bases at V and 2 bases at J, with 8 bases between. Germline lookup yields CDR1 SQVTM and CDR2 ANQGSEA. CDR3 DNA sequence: TGCAGCGTTGAAGAAAGCGGGGGCAATCAGCCCCAGCATTTT. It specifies CSVEESGGNQPQHF.

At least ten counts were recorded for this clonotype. The CDR3 protein is CSAEGGVNTDTQYF. In DNA, the CDR3 is TGCAGCGCAGAGGGCGGGGTGAACACAGATACGCAGTATTTT. The chain carries TRBV29-1 and TRBJ2-3, with D maybe TRBD2 (6 bases). The ends were cut back, 7 bases at V and 2 bases at J, with 16 bases in the middle. The CDR3 is made up of 14 amino acids. The germline CDR1 and CDR2 sequences are SQVTM and ANQGSEA.

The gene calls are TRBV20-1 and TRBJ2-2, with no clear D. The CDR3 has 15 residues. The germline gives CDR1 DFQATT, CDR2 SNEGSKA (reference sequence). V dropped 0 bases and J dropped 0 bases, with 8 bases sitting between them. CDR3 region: CSARDAVTNTGELFF. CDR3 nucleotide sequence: TGCAGTGCTAGAGATGCAGTAACGAACACCGGGGAGCTGTTTTTT.

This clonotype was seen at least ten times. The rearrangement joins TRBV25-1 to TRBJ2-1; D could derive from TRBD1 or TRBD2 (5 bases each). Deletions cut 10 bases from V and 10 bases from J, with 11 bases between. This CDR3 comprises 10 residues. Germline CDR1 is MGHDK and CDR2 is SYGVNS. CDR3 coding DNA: TGTGCCACGGACGGGGACGAGCAGTTCTTC. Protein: CATDGDEQFF.

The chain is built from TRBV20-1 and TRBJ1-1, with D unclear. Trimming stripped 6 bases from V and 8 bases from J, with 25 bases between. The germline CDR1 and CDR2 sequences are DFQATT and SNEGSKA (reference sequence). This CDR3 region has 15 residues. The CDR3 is CSASSVLPLSNEAFF. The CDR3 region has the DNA TGCAGTGCCAGTTCCGTCTTACCGCTTTCTAACGAAGCTTTCTTT.

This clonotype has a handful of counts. The chain's CDR3 is CSARGALAIYEQYF. The DNA for the CDR3 is TGCAGTGCTAGGGGGGCGCTAGCTATATACGAGCAGTACTTC. This chain uses TRBV20-1 with TRBJ2-7, with D possibly being TRBD1 (6 bases). The CDR3 extends over 14 amino acids. V lost 3 bases and J lost 4, with 16 bases in between. CDR1 is DFQATT and CDR2 is SNEGSKA in the germline V gene (reference sequence).

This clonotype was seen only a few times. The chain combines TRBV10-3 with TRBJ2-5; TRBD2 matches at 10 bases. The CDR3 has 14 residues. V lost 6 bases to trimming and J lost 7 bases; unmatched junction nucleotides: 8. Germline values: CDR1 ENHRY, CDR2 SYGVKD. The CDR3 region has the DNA TGTGCCATCAGACCTGACGAGCGGGGGGGGACCCAGTACTTC. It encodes CAIRPDERGGTQYF.

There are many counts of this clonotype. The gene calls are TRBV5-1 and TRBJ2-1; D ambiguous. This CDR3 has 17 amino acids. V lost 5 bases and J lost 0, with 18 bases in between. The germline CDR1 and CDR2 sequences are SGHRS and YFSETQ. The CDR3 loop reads CASSTSWASSSYNEQFF. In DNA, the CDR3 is TGCGCCAGCAGTACCTCCTGGGCGTCCAGCTCCTACAATGAGCAGTTCTTC.

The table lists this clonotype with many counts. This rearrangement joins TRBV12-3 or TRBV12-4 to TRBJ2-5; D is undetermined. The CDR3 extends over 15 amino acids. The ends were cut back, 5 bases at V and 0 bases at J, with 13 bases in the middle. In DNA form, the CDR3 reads TGTGCCAGCAGTGAGCTAGACGCTTACCAAGAGACCCAGTACTTC. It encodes CASSELDAYQETQYF.

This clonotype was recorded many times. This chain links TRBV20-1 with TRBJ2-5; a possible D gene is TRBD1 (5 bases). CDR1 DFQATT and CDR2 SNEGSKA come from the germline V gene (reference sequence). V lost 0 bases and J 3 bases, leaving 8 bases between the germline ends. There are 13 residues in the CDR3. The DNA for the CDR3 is TGCAGTGCTAGAGATCAGGGAAAAGAGACCCAGTACTTC. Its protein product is CSARDQGKETQYF.

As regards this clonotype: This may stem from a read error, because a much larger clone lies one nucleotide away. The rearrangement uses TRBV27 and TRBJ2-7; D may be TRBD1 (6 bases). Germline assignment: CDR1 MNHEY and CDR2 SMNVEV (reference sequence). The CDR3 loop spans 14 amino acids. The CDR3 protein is CVSSPRGQVYEQYF. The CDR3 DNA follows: TGTGTCAGCAGTCCCAGGGGCCAGGTCTACGAGCAGTACTTC.